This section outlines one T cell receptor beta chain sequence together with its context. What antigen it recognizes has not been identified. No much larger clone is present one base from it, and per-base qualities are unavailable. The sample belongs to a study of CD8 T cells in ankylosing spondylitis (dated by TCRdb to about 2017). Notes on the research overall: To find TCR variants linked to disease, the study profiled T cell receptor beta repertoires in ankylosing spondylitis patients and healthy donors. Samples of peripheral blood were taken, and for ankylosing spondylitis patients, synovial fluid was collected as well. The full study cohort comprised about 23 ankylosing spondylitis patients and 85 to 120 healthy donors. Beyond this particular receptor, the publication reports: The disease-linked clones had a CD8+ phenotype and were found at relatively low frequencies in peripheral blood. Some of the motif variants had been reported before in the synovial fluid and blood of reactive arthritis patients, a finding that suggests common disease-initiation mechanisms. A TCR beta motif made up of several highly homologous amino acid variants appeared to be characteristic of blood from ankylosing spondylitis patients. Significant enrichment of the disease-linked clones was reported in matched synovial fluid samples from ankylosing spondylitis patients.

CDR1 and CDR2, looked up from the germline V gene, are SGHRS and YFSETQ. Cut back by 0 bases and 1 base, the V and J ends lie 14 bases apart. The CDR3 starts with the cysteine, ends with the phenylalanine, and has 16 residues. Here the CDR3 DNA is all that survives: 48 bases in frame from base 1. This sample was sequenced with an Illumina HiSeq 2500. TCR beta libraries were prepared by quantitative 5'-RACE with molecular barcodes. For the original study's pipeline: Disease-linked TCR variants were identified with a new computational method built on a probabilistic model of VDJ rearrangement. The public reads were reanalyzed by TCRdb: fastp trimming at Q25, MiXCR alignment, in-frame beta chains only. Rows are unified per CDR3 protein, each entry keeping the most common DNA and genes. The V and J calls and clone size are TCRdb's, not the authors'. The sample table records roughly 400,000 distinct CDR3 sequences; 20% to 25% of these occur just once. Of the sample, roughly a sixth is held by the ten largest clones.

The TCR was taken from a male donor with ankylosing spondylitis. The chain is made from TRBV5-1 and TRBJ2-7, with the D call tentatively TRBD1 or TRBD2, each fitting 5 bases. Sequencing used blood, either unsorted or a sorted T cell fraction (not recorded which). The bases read TGCGCCAGCAGCTTGGTTTTTGGGACCGATTCCTACGAGCAGTACTTC. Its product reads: CASSLVFGTDSYEQYF.